This TCR beta chain was found in a study of blood T cell repertoires in COVID-19. Overall study: COVID-19 samples, acute and convalescent, were from the United States, Italy and Spain. Sources were T cells, B-cell-depleted T cells, or PBMCs; the material itself was cDNA or gDNA.

This clone has more than one count but fewer than ten. As originally analysed: Quantification of nucleated cells was approximated via reference gene primer amplification. Sequencing was performed with immunoSEQ multiplex PCR; in TCRdb, only in-frame clones are kept and a portion is missing. That table is the source of V, J and clone size, and D and trimming were worked out from the DNA. This table holds about 300,000 clones, about 87% found once. The length of the CDR3 is 17 residues. Germline CDR1 KGHSH, CDR2 LQKENI. Trimming took 1 base from V and 3 from J, leaving 19 bases between them. V is TRBV18 and J is TRBJ2-7; the D gene is possibly TRBD2 (5 bases). The TCR originated in a woman aged 30 to 39 who had recovered from COVID-19. The specimen was peripheral blood. Written as DNA, the CDR3 is TGTGCCAGCTCACCACTCGCGGGTGGGATTCCTAACTACGAGCAGTACTTC. Amino acids: CASSPLAGGIPNYEQYF.